This T cell receptor (beta chain) is drawn from a study of graft-versus-host responses after intestinal transplantation. On the study more broadly: Each patient got anti-thymocyte globulin induction, then tacrolimus and steroids for around three years.

Libraries were prepared by immunoSEQ multiplex PCR; TCRdb keeps only in-frame clonotypes and omits some of them. Altogether more than 95,000 clones are present, less than 90% being singletons, with the ten largest covering over 0.7%. J lost 13 bases, V lost 4 bases, and 16 bases had no gene match. The CDR3 length is 15 residues. Germline-derived CDR1 and CDR2 are MNHNS and SASEGT. Study-wide results and caveats: Within the allografts of patients who had graft-donor T cell macrochimerism, graft-versus-host to host-versus-graft clonal ratios were high. GvH clones were found in recipient marrow; some appeared first in ileum or blood.

Of note for this clone: Antigen unknown.

The TCR was taken from a human donor who received an intestinal transplant. The chain links TRBV6-1 to TRBJ2-1; TRBD1 matches at 7 bases. The sample consisted of unstimulated CD4+ T cells sorted from spleen or lymph node cells, taken before intestinal transplant. Here the CDR3 DNA reads TGTGCCAGCAGTGCCGACAGTCCAGGGGGTGGCATTCAGTTCTTC. The encoded protein is CASSADSPGGGIQFF.